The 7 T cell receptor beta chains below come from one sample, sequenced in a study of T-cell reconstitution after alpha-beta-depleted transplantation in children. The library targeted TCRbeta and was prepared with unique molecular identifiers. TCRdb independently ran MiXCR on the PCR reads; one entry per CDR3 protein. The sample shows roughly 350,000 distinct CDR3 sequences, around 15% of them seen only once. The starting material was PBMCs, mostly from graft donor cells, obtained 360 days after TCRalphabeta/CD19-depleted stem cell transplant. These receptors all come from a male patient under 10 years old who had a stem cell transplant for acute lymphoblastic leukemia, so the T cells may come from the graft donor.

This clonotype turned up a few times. This chain's CDR3 is CASSRTGTGPYEQYF. The CDR3 region has the DNA TGTGCCAGCAGCAGAACCGGGACAGGGCCCTACGAGCAGTACTTC. The chain has TRBV12-3 or TRBV12-4 and TRBJ2-7; 9 bases map to TRBD1. After removal of 6 bases from V and 2 bases from J, the junction contained 8 bases not matched to a gene. The CDR3 contains 15 residues.

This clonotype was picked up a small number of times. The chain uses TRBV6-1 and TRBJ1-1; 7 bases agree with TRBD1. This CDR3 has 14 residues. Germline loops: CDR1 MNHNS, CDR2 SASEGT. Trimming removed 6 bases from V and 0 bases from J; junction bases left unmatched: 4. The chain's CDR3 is CASRRQGLNTEAFF. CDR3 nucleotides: TGTGCCAGCAGGCGACAGGGATTGAACACTGAAGCTTTCTTT.

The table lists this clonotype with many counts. The CDR3 sequence: CASSFRAGGLKQYF. The CDR3 nucleotides are TGTGCCAGCAGCTTCCGAGCGGGAGGCCTTAAACAGTACTTC. V is TRBV5-6 and J is TRBJ2-4; 9 bases fit TRBD2. Germline loops: CDR1 SGHDT, CDR2 YYEEEE. The V and J ends lost 2 bases and 13 bases, in that order; junction bases with no gene match: 10. The CDR3 totals 14 residues.

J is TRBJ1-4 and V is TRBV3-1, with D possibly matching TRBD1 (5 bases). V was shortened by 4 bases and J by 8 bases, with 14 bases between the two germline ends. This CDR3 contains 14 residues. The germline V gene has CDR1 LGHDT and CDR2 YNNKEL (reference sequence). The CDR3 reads CASSLYGTWEKLFF. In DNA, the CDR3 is TGTGCCAGCAGCCTATATGGGACCTGGGAAAAACTGTTTTTT.

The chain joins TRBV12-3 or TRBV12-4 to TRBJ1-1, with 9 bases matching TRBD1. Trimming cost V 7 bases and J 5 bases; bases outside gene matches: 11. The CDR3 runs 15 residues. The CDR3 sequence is CASTPGQGRRTEAFF. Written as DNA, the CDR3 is TGTGCCAGCACCCCCGGACAGGGGCGGAGGACTGAAGCTTTCTTT.

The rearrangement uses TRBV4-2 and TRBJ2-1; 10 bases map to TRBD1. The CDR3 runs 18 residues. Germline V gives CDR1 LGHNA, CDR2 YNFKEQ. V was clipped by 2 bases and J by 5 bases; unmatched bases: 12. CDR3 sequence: CASSQRQGAWREHNEQFF. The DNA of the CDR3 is TGTGCCAGCAGCCAAAGACAGGGGGCTTGGCGGGAGCACAATGAGCAGTTCTTC.

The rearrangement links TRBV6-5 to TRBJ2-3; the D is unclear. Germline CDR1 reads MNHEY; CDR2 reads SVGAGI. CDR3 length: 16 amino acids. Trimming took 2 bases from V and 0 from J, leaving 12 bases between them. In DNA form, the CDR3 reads TGTGCCAGCAGTTACCTGCCGGGCACTAGCACAGATACGCAGTATTTT. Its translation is CASSYLPGTSTDTQYF.